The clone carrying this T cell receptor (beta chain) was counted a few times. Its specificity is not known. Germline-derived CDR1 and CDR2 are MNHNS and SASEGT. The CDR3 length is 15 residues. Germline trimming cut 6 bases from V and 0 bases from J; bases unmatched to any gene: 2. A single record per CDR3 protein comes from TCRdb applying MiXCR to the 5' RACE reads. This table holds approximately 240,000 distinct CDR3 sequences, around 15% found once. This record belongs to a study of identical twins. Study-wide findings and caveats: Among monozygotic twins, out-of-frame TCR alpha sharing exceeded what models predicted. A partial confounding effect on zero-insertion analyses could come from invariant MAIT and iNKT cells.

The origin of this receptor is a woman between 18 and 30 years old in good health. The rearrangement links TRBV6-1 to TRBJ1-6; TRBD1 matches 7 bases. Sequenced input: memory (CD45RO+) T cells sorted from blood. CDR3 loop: CASRAGGSYNSPLHF. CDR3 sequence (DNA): TGTGCCAGCAGGGCAGGGGGCTCCTATAATTCACCCCTCCACTTT.